The source of this T cell receptor (beta chain) is a study of blood T cell repertoires in COVID-19. Study-wide context: Donors in the United States, Italy and Spain gave samples during acute or convalescent COVID-19. From T cells, B-cell-depleted T cells, or PBMCs came the material, which was cDNA or gDNA.

The CDR3 consists of 17 residues. Germline V gene data show CDR1 as SGHAT and CDR2 as FQNNGV. Trimming cost V 4 bases and J 4 bases, with 22 bases left between them. In its sample, this clone was seen once. Original processing methods: Nucleated cell counts were estimated from reference gene primer amplification. Method: immunoSEQ multiplex PCR; TCRdb's copy keeps in-frame clones and lacks some. V, J and clone size reflect that table, while D and trimming were determined from the DNA. The sample holds approximately 60,000 clones, roughly four fifths seen once. Sequencing was done on a sample of peripheral blood. This receptor was identified in a man at least 80 years old with acute or convalescent COVID-19. The chain recombines TRBV11-2 with TRBJ1-2, with D possibly TRBD1 on 6 matching bases. The CDR3 protein is CASSSTPGTGRAYGYTF. The CDR3 nucleotides are TGTGCCAGCAGCTCTACTCCGGGTACAGGGCGGGCCTATGGCTACACCTTC.